These 6 T cell receptor beta chains were all obtained from the same sample, sequenced in a study of radiotherapy plus CTLA-4 blockade in lung cancer. Libraries were prepared by immunoSEQ multiplex PCR; TCRdb keeps only in-frame clonotypes and omits some of them. The repertoire holds more than 75,000 clones, with about 78% as singletons. Specimen: peripheral blood, collected from a patient treated with radiotherapy plus ipilimumab. These receptors all come from a human donor with non-small cell lung cancer that progressed on radiotherapy plus ipilimumab.

The DNA for the CDR3 is TGTGCCAGCAGCTCCGGGACCTTGAGGGAAAAACTGTTTTTT. It specifies CASSSGTLREKLFF. This chain connects TRBV7-9 to TRBJ1-4; tentative D call: TRBD1 (5 bases). Germline V gene lookup returns CDR1 SEHNR and CDR2 FQNEAQ (reference sequence). Trimming removed 4 bases at V and 8 bases at J, with 14 bases between. This CDR3 contains 14 residues.

The rearrangement uses TRBV4-1 and TRBJ1-2; perhaps TRBD1 as D (5 bases). V was trimmed by 4 bases and J by 8 bases, leaving 14 bases between them. This CDR3 contains 13 residues. Germline V CDR1 and CDR2: MGHRA, YSYEKL. This chain's CDR3 is CASSRKGDRGYTF. The CDR3 bases are TGCGCCAGCAGCCGGAAGGGTGACAGAGGCTACACCTTC.

V is TRBV28 and J is TRBJ1-1; TRBD1 is a possible D gene (5 bases). The CDR3 totals 15 residues. Germline CDR1 MDHEN, CDR2 SYDVKM. Trimming left V 4 bases short and J 1 base short, with 13 bases between. The CDR3 DNA sequence: TGTGCCAGCAGTTGGGCGGGGACGGCGAACACTGAAGCTTTCTTT. Amino acids: CASSWAGTANTEAFF.

The chain combines TRBV5-1 with TRBJ1-4, with 9 positions matching TRBD1. This CDR3 has 15 amino acids. Germline V gives CDR1 SGHRS, CDR2 YFSETQ. The V and J ends lost 4 bases and 8 bases, in that order; junction bases with no gene match: 9. CDR3 in amino acids: CASSPQQGAEEKLFF. CDR3 coding DNA: TGCGCCAGCAGCCCACAACAGGGGGCTGAAGAAAAACTGTTTTTT.

This clone occurred once. The CDR3 DNA reads TGCGCCAGCAGCCAATTACAGGGGGCGGACACTGAAGCTTTCTTT. This translates into CASSQLQGADTEAFF. The chain has TRBV4-1 and TRBJ1-1; 9 nucleotides match TRBD1. After removal of 2 bases from V and 3 bases from J, the junction contained 4 bases not matched to a gene. The germline gives CDR1 MGHRA, CDR2 YSYEKL. The CDR3 is 15 amino acids.

This chain connects TRBV19 to TRBJ2-7; maybe TRBD1 (6 bases). The germline CDR1 and CDR2 sequences are LNHDA and SQIVND (reference sequence). The CDR3 runs to 15 residues. The V gene lost 7 bases and the J gene lost 5 bases, with 21 bases spanning the gap. CDR3 sequence reads: CASTPRQGLLHEQYF. CDR3 coding DNA: TGTGCCAGTACCCCCCGGCAGGGGCTTCTCCACGAGCAGTACTTC.